A single sample gave rise to the 17 T cell receptor beta chains below, sequenced in a study of OX40 agonist ivuxolimab in advanced cancers. Repertoires were generated with immunoSEQ multiplex PCR, while TCRdb's copy carries only in-frame clones and drops some. The top ten hold 2.4% of the sample, which has approximately 82,000 clones, more than 80% seen once. Sequencing was performed on CD4+ or CD8+ T cells sorted from blood, taken in a trial of the OX40 agonist ivuxolimab. The receptors here all came from an adult with an advanced solid tumor such as melanoma, head and neck, liver or kidney cancer.

This chain connects TRBV27 to TRBJ1-5, with 8 nucleotides matching TRBD1. The CDR3 spans 15 residues. Germline trimming cut 2 bases from V and 4 bases from J; bases unmatched to any gene: 4. The V gene's germline CDR1 is MNHEY and CDR2 SMNVEV (reference sequence). The CDR3, as DNA: TGTGCCAGCAGTTTAGACAGGGGATTTAATCAGCCCCAGCATTTT. Translated, it gives CASSLDRGFNQPQHF.

The chain combines TRBV7-9 with TRBJ1-4; the D gene is possibly TRBD1 (6 bases). The CDR3 is 15 residues long. Germline V CDR1 and CDR2: SEHNR, FQNEAQ (reference sequence). Trimming cost V 5 bases and J 2 bases, with 12 bases left between them. CDR3 loop: CASSIQGFTNEKLFF. CDR3 DNA: TGTGCCAGCAGCATACAGGGTTTCACTAATGAAAAACTGTTTTTT.

This sequence joins TRBV30 and TRBJ1-5; D is ambiguous. Germline assignment: CDR1 GTSNPN and CDR2 SVGIG (reference sequence). The CDR3 covers 13 residues. V was trimmed by 1 base and J by 5 bases, leaving 9 bases between them. Written as DNA, the CDR3 is TGTGCCTGGAGTGATTCTAGGGATCAGCCCCAGCATTTT. Translation gives CAWSDSRDQPQHF.

V and J are TRBV19 and TRBJ2-1, with D tentatively TRBD1 (6 bases). The CDR3 is 14 residues long. V lost 4 bases to trimming and J lost 7 bases, with 14 bases between them. Per the germline V gene, CDR1 is LNHDA and CDR2 is SQIVND (reference sequence). The CDR3 sequence: CASSSRGSENEQFF. The CDR3 DNA follows: TGTGCCAGTAGTAGCAGGGGTTCGGAAAATGAGCAGTTCTTC.

The genes are TRBV7-2 and TRBJ2-3; 8 bases agree with TRBD1. CDR1 is SGHTA, CDR2 FQGNSA, per germline. V gave up 5 bases and J gave up 1 base; unmatched junction bases: 14. CDR3 length equals 18 residues. The CDR3 DNA reads as TGTGCCAGCAGCAGGGCGACAGGGGCCCTCAGAGGCACAGATACGCAGTATTTT. It is translated as CASSRATGALRGTDTQYF.

This clone is a singleton in its sample. The chain links TRBV5-1 to TRBJ1-3; TRBD1 matches at 7 bases. CDR3 length: 15 residues. CDR1 SGHRS and CDR2 YFSETQ come from the germline V gene. V lost 4 bases, J lost 0 bases, and 4 bases stayed unmatched. The CDR3 DNA sequence: TGCGCCAGCAGCCCAGGGGGAAACTCTGGAAACACCATATATTTT. This translates into CASSPGGNSGNTIYF.

The CDR3 here is CASSFDTDRGGYTF. Here the CDR3 DNA reads TGTGCCAGCAGTTTCGACACCGACCGGGGAGGCTACACCTTC. This chain joins TRBV28 and TRBJ1-2; no clear D gene. The CDR3 spans 14 residues. Per the germline V gene, CDR1 is MDHEN and CDR2 is SYDVKM. V was clipped by 3 bases and J by 8 bases, with 16 bases between them.

This rearrangement joins TRBV2 to TRBJ1-5; 7 bases are a match to TRBD1. This CDR3 has 12 amino acids. Germline CDR1 SNHLY, CDR2 FYNNEI. Trimming took 5 bases from V and 6 from J; bases not matched to a gene: 1. CDR3 DNA: TGTGCCAGCAGTCAGGGGGGTCAGCCCCAGCATTTT. Translating it yields CASSQGGQPQHF.

The chain recombines TRBV18 with TRBJ2-5; TRBD2 matches 8 bases. This CDR3 is built from 15 residues. Germline loops: CDR1 KGHSH, CDR2 LQKENI. The trim removed 2 bases at V and 3 bases at J, leaving 5 bases unmatched. CDR3 coding DNA: TGTGCCAGCTCACCAGTGAACGGGGGGGAAGAGACCCAGTACTTC. This codes for CASSPVNGGEETQYF.

This chain connects TRBV5-6 to TRBJ2-5; D call uncertain. This CDR3 contains 14 residues. V lost 3 bases, J lost 1 base, and 10 bases lay in between. The germline CDR1 and CDR2 sequences are SGHDT and YYEEEE. For the CDR3, the DNA is TGTGCCAGCAGCTCCTTAACATTCCAAGAGACCCAGTACTTC. The encoded protein is CASSSLTFQETQYF.

J is TRBJ2-3 and V is TRBV6-5, with 7 bases that match TRBD1. Germline V lookup: CDR1 MNHEY, CDR2 SVGAGI. The V gene end was trimmed by 0 bases and the J gene end by 2 bases; junction bases not matched to a gene: 2. This CDR3 is built from 15 residues. Here the CDR3 DNA reads TGTGCCAGCAGTTACTCAGGGGGCACCACAGATACGCAGTATTTT. It specifies CASSYSGGTTDTQYF.

This chain uses TRBV30 with TRBJ1-3; no clear D gene. The germline gives CDR1 GTSNPN, CDR2 SVGIG (reference sequence). The V end lost 0 bases, the J end lost 2 bases, and 11 bases lay between the germline ends. This CDR3 has 15 amino acids. CDR3 coding DNA: TGTGCCTGGAGTGTATTGGTCCGAACTGGAAACACCATATATTTT. Translation gives CAWSVLVRTGNTIYF.

The chain carries TRBV6-1 and TRBJ1-1; D gene unclear. Germline CDR1 and CDR2: MNHNS and SASEGT. The CDR3 spans 13 residues. V was pared by 6 bases and J by 3 bases, with 11 bases between. The CDR3 loop reads CASSPRLYTEAFF. CDR3 nucleotides: TGTGCCAGCAGCCCCCGGCTGTACACTGAAGCTTTCTTT.

The chain links TRBV5-1 to TRBJ1-5; D perhaps matches TRBD1 (5 bases). Germline V gene sequence: CDR1 SGHRS, CDR2 YFSETQ. This CDR3 has 15 amino acids. V shed 4 bases and J shed 2 bases, with 13 bases lying between them. The CDR3 loop is CASSRGEWGNQPQHF. CDR3 nucleotides: TGCGCCAGCAGCCGAGGGGAGTGGGGCAATCAGCCCCAGCATTTT.

V is TRBV6-5 and J is TRBJ1-5; TRBD1 agrees at 7 bases. Germline V gives CDR1 MNHEY, CDR2 SVGAGI. V was pared by 6 bases and J by 4 bases, with 9 bases of the junction left unmatched. The CDR3 loop spans 15 amino acids. The CDR3 spells CASSVDRRLNQPQHF. CDR3 coding DNA: TGTGCCAGCAGCGTGGACAGGAGACTAAATCAGCCCCAGCATTTT.

The V and J genes are TRBV30 and TRBJ2-2, with D perhaps matching TRBD1 (5 bases). This CDR3 region has 13 residues. CDR1 and CDR2 from the germline V gene are GTSNPN and SVGIG (reference sequence). Trimming removed 0 bases at V and 10 bases at J, with 12 bases between. The CDR3 reads CAWSVGDGEELFF. CDR3 DNA sequence: TGTGCCTGGAGTGTAGGGGATGGGGAGGAGCTGTTTTTT.

The chain has TRBV6-5 and TRBJ2-1; 8 nucleotides match TRBD2. Looked up from germline, CDR1 is MNHEY and CDR2 is SVGAGI. The CDR3 totals 15 residues. Germline trimming cut 4 bases from V and 6 bases from J; bases unmatched to any gene: 8. In nucleotides, the CDR3 is TGTGCCAGCAGTTCTGCGGGGGGACCAAGCAATGAGCAGTTCTTC. It specifies CASSSAGGPSNEQFF.